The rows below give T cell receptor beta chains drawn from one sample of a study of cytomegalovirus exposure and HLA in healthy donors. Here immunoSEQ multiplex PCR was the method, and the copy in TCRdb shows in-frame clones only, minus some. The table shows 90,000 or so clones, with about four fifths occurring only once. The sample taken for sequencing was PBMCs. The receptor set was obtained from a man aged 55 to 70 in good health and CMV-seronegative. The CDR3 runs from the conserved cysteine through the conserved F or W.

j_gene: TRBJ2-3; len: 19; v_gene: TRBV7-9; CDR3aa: CASSLYAGTDVFSTDTQYF
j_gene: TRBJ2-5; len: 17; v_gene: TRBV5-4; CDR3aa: CASSLGISNSVQETQYF
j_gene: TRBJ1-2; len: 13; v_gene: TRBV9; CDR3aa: CASGLQGAAGYTF
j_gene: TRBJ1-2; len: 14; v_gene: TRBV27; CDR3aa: CASSLDGGADGYTF
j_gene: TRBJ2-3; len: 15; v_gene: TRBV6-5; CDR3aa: CASRPTGLSTDTQYF
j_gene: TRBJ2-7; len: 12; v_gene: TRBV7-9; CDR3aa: CASSSGTYEQYF
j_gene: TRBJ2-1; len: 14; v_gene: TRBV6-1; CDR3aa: CASVTGTMYNEQFF
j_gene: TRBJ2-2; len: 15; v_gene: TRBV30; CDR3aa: CAWSASSGGAEELFF
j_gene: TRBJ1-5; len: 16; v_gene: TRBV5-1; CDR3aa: CASSPEPGQPNQPQHF
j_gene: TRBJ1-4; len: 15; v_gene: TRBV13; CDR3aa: CASSLYRSGNEKLFF
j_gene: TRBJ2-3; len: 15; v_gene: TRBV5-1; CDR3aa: CASSLGAGAPDTQYF
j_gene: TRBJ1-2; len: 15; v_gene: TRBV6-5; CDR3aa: CASSFSPGQGAGYTF
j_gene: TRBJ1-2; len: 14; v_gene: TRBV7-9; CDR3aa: CSSSREGRERGYTF
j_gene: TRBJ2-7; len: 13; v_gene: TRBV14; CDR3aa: CASSPGQSYEQYF
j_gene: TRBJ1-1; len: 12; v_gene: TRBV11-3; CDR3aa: CASPQGAMKAFF
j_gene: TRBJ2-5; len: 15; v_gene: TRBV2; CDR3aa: CASSEGGAWEETQYF
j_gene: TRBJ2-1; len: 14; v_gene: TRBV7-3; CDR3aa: CASSLTSGYNEQFF
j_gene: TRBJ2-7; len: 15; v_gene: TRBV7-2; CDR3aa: CASSARTGSSYEQYF
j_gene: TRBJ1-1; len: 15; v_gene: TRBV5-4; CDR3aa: CARPRDRGSNTEAFF
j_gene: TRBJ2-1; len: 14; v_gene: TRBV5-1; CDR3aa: CASSRLAGDGEQFF
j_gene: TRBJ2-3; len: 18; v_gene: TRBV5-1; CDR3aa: CASSRSGLAAESTDTQYF
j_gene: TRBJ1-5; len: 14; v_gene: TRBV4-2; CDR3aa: CASSPGGGNQPQHF
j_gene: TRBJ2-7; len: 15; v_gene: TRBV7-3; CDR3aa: CASSPSGGFSYEQYF
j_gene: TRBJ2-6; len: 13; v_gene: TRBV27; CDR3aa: CASSFSGANVLTF
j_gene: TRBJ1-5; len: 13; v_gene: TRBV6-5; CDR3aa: CASSRGDDQPQHF
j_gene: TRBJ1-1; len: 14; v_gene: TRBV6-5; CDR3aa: CASRRSTGEAEAFF
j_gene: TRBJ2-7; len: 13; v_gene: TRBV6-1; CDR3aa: CASSAGAFYEQYF
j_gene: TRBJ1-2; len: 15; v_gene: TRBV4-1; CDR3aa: CASSLDPLGRYGYTF
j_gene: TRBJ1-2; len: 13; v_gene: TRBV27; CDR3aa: CASSLRTAIRYTF
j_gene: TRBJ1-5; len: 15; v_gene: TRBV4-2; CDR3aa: CASNLSTLHNQPQHF